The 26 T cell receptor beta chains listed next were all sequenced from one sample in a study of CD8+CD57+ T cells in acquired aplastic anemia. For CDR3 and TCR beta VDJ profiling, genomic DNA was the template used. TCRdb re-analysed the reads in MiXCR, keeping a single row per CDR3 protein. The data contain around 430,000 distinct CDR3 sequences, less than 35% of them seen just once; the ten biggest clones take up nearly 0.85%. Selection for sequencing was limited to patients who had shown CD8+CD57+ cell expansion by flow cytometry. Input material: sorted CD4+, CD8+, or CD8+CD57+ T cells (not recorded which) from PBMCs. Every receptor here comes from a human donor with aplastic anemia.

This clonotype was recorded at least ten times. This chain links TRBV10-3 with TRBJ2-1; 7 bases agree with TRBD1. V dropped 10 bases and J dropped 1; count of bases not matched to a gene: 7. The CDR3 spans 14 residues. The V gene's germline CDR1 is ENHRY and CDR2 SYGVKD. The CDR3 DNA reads TGTGCCACGATCCGGGACAGTTCCTACAATGAGCAGTTCTTC. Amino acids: CATIRDSSYNEQFF.

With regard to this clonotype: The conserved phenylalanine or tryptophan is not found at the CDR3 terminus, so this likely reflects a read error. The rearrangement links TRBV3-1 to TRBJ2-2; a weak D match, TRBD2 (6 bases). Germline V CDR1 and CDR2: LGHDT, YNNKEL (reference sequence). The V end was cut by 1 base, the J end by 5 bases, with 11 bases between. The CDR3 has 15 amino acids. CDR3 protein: CASSQGLGTTGELFS. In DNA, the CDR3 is TGTGCCAGCAGCCAAGGACTAGGGACGACCGGGGAGCTGTTTTCT.

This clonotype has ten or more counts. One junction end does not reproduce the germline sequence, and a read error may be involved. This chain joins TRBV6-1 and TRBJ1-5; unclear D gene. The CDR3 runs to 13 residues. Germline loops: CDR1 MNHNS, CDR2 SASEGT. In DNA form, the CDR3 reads TGTGCCAGCAGCGAAGCCTTCAATCAGCCCCAGCATTTT. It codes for CASSEAFNQPQHF.

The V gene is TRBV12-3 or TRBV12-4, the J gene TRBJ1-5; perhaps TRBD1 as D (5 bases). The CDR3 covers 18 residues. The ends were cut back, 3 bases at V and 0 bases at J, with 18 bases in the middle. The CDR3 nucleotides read TGTGCCAGCAGTTTTGGGGGGTTCCCCTCTCATAGCAATCAGCCCCAGCATTTT. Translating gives CASSFGGFPSHSNQPQHF.

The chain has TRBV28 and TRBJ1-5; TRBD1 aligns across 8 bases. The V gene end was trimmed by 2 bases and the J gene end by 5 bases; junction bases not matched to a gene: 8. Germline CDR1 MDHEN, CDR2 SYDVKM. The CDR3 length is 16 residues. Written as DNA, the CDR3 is TGTGCCAGCAGTTTAATACGGACAGGGCCTGATCAGCCCCAGCATTTT. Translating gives CASSLIRTGPDQPQHF.

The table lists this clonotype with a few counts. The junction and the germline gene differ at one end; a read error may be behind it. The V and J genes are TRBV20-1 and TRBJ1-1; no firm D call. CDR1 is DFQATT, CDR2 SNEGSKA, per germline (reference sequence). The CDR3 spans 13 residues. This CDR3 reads CSARSPPTSPLAF. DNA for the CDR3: TGCAGTGCTAGATCCCCGCCCACATCCCCTCTAGCCTTT.

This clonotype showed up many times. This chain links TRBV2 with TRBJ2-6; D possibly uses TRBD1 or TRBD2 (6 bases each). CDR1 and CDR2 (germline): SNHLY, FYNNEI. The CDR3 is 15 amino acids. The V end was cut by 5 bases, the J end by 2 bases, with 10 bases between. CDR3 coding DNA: TGTGCCAGCAGTACAGGGACTCCTGGGGCCAACGTCCTGACTTTC. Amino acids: CASSTGTPGANVLTF.

CDR3: CASSLESRWDYGYTF. The CDR3 region has the DNA TGTGCCAGCAGCTTGGAAAGTCGGTGGGACTATGGCTACACCTTC. V usage is TRBV5-6 and J usage is TRBJ1-2, with D uncertain. Trimming stripped 0 bases from V and 3 bases from J, with 12 bases between. Germline values: CDR1 SGHDT, CDR2 YYEEEE. The CDR3 runs 15 residues.

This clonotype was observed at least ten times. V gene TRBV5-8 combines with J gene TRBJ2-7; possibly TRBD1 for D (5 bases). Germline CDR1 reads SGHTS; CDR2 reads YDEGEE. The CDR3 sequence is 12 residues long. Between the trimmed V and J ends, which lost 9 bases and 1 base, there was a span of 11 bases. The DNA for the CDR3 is TGTGCCATGGATAGGGGTTCCTACGAGCAGTACTTC. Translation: CAMDRGSYEQYF.

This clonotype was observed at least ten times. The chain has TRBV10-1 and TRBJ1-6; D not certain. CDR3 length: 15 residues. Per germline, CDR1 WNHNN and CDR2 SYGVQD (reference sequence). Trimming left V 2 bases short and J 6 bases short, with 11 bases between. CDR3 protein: CASSENPGINSPLHF. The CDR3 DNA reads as TGCGCCAGCAGTGAGAATCCGGGAATTAATTCACCCCTCCACTTT.

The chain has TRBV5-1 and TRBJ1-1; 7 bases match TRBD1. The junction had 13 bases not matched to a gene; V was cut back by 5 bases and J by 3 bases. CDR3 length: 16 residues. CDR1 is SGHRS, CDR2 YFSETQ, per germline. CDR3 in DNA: TGCGCCAGCAGGTGGTTGGCAGGGGGGCAGGACACTGAAGCTTTCTTT. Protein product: CASRWLAGGQDTEAFF.

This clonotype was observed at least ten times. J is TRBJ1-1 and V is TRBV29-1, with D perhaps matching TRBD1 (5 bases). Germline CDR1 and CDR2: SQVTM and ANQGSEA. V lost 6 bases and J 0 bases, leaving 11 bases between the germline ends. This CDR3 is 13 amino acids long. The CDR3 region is CSVDDRLNTEAFF. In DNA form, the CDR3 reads TGCAGCGTCGATGACAGATTGAACACTGAAGCTTTCTTT.

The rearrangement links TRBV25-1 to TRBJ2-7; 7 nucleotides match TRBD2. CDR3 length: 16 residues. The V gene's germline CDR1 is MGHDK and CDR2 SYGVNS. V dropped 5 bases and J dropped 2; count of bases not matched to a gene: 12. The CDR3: CASSLLSSGETYEQYF. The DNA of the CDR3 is TGTGCCAGCAGTTTATTGTCGAGCGGGGAGACCTACGAGCAGTACTTC.

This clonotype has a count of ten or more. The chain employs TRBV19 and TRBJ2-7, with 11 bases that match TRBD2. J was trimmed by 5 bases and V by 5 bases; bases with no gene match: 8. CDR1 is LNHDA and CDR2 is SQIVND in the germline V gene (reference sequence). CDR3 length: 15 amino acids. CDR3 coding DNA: TGTGCCAGTAGTGACTCTAGCGGGAGGTTCAACGAGCAGTACTTC. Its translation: CASSDSSGRFNEQYF.

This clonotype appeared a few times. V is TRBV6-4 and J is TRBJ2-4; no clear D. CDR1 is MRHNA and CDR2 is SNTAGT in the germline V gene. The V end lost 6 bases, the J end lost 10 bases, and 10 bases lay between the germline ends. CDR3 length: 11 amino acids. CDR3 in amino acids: CASRTIGIQYF. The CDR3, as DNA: TGTGCCAGCAGGACAATAGGGATTCAGTACTTC.

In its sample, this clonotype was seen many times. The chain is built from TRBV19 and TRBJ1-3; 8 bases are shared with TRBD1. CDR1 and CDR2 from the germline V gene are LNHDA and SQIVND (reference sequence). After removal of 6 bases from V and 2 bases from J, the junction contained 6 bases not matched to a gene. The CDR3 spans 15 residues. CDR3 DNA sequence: TGTGCCAGTAGCCTTCAGGGGGCGACTGGAAACACCATATATTTT. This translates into CASSLQGATGNTIYF.

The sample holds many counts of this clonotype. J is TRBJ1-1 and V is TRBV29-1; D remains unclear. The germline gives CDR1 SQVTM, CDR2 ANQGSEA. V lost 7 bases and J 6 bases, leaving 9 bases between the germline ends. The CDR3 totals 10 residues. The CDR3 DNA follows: TGCAGCGCTGGCGGGGCTGAAGCTTTCTTT. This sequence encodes CSAGGAEAFF.

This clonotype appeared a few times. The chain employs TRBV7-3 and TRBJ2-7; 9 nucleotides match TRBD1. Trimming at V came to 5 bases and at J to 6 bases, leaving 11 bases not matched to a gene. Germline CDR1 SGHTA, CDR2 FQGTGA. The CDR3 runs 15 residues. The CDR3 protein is CASSLGTGRPGEQYF. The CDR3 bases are TGTGCCAGCAGCCTCGGGACAGGGCGGCCAGGCGAGCAGTACTTC.

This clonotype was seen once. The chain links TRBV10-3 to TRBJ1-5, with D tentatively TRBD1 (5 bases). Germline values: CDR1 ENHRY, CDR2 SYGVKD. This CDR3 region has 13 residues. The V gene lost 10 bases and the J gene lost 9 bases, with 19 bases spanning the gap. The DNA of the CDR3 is TGTGCCAACCCAGCGTGGGGCGGGGGGCCCCAGCATTTT. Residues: CANPAWGGGPQHF.

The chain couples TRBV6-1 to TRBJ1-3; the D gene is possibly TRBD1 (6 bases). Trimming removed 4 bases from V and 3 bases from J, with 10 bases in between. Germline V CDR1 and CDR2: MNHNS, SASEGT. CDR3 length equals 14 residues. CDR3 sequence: CASSVGGVGNTIYF. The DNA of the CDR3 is TGTGCCAGCAGTGTGGGGGGCGTTGGAAACACCATATATTTT.

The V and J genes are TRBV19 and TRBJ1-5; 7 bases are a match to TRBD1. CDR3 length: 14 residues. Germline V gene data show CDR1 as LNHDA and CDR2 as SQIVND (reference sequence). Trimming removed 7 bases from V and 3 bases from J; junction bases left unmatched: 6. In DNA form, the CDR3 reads TGTGCCAGTACACCGGGACAGAACAATCAGCCCCAGCATTTT. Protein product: CASTPGQNNQPQHF.

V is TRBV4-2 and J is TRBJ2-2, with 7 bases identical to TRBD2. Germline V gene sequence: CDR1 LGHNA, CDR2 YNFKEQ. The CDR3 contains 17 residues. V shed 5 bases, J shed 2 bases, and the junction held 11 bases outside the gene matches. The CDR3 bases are TGTGCCAGCAGCGCAGACGGGACTACGATTAACACCGGGGAGCTGTTTTTT. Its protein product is CASSADGTTINTGELFF.

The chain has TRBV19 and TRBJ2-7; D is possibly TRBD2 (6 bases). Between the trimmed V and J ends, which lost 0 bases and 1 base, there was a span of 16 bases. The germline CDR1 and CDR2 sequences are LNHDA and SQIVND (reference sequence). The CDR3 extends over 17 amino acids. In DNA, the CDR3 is TGTGCCAGTAGTATAGAACCCCCGGGGGATTGGTCCTACGAGCAGTACTTC. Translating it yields CASSIEPPGDWSYEQYF.

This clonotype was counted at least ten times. As DNA, the CDR3 is TGTGCCACCGACAGGGGCAGTGGCTACACCTTC. The encoded protein is CATDRGSGYTF. The chain is built from TRBV19 and TRBJ1-2; TRBD1 aligns across 8 bases. CDR3 length equals 11 residues. Germline values: CDR1 LNHDA, CDR2 SQIVND (reference sequence). Germline trimming cut 10 bases from V and 7 bases from J; bases unmatched to any gene: 5.

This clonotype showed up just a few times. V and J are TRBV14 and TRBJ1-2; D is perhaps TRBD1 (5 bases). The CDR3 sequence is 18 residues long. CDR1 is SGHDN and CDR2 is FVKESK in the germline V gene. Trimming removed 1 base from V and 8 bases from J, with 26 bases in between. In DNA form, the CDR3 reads TGTGCCAGCAGCCAAGTGATAGCGGGACCCACCTCCAAGTGCGGCTACACCTTC. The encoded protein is CASSQVIAGPTSKCGYTF.

The CDR3 region has the DNA TGTGCCAGCAAGGACAGGCCGCATCAGCCCCAGCATTTT. This translates into CASKDRPHQPQHF. This chain uses TRBV25-1 with TRBJ1-5; the match to TRBD1 covers 7 bases. The CDR3 sequence is 13 residues long. V was clipped by 7 bases and J by 5 bases; unmatched bases: 5. Germline V gives CDR1 MGHDK, CDR2 SYGVNS.